The 23 T cell receptor beta chains reported below all come from one sample, sequenced in a study of blood T cell repertoires in COVID-19. Method: immunoSEQ multiplex PCR; TCRdb's copy keeps in-frame clones and lacks some. The sample has some 150,000 clones, around 81% seen once. Sequencing was done on a sample of peripheral blood. The source is a human donor with acute or convalescent COVID-19. The donor label of this sample is uncertain.

This rearrangement joins TRBV3-1 (or the pseudogene TRBV3-2) to TRBJ2-3; D is uncertain. The CDR3 totals 16 residues. The V and J ends lost 1 base and 0 bases respectively, with 11 bases between them. The germline V gene encodes CDR1 LGHDT and CDR2 YNNKEL (reference sequence). The CDR3 DNA reads as TGTGCCAGCAGCCAAGGAGTGAGGCGGAGCACAGATACGCAGTATTTT. This translates into CASSQGVRRSTDTQYF.

V usage is TRBV6-4 and J usage is TRBJ2-2; D is ambiguous. This CDR3 region has 13 residues. CDR1 and CDR2 (germline): MRHNA, SNTAGT. Trimming shortened V by 8 bases and J by 5 bases, and 12 bases separated the two germline ends. The DNA of the CDR3 is TGTGCCAGCGCTCGTCAAGCGACCGGGGAGCTGTTTTTT. Protein sequence: CASARQATGELFF.

The rearrangement joins TRBV15 to TRBJ1-1, with 9 bases matching TRBD1. J gave up 5 bases and V 1 base, and 8 bases lay outside the gene matches. There are 16 residues in the CDR3. Germline-derived CDR1 and CDR2 are LNHNV and YYDKDF (reference sequence). Here the CDR3 reads CATSRGTGQGRTEAFF. The CDR3 DNA sequence: TGTGCCACCAGCAGAGGTACGGGACAGGGACGTACTGAAGCTTTCTTT.

In its sample, this clone was seen once. The chain has TRBV18 and TRBJ1-4; D unresolved. There are 14 residues in the CDR3. The germline V gene encodes CDR1 KGHSH and CDR2 LQKENI. V lost 3 bases and J lost 2, with 7 bases in between. CDR3 coding DNA: TGTGCCAGCTCACCGCGGGCTACTAATGAAAAACTGTTTTTT. Translated, it gives CASSPRATNEKLFF.

Here the CDR3 DNA reads TGTGCCTGGAGGTTCGGAGGGGACACTGAAGCTTTCTTT. It specifies CAWRFGGDTEAFF. V gene TRBV30 combines with J gene TRBJ1-1; possible D gene TRBD1, 5 bases. V was shortened by 3 bases and J by 3 bases, with 11 bases between the two germline ends. Looked up from germline, CDR1 is GTSNPN and CDR2 is SVGIG (reference sequence). The CDR3 sequence is 13 residues long.

The rearrangement uses TRBV3-1 (or the pseudogene TRBV3-2) and TRBJ1-2, with a tentative D call TRBD1 (5 bases). V lost 4 bases to trimming and J lost 14 bases, with 23 bases between them. The CDR3 totals 14 residues. CDR1 and CDR2 from the germline V gene are LGHDT and YNNKEL (reference sequence). The CDR3 loop reads CASSPPGGAATRTF. The CDR3 region has the DNA TGTGCCAGCAGCCCCCCCGGGGGAGCCGCGACCCGGACCTTC.

This chain uses TRBV9 with TRBJ2-5; maybe TRBD2 (5 bases). The CDR3 is 14 amino acids. Germline V lookup: CDR1 SGDLS, CDR2 YYNGEE. Trimming stripped 0 bases from V and 7 bases from J, with 13 bases between. CDR3 residues: CASSVGGLPGTQYF. Here the CDR3 DNA reads TGTGCCAGCAGCGTAGGCGGACTGCCAGGGACCCAGTACTTC.

This clone was detected once. The V call is TRBV4-2, the J call TRBJ2-5; the match to TRBD2 covers 9 bases. Germline values: CDR1 LGHNA, CDR2 YNFKEQ. V shed 0 bases and J 0 bases; nucleotides not matched to a gene: 11. This CDR3 has 19 residues. CDR3 sequence (DNA): TGTGCCAGCAGCCAAGATCCGGTGGTGGTAGCGGGGGACCAAGAGACCCAGTACTTC. Protein: CASSQDPVVVAGDQETQYF.

The CDR3 bases are TGCAGCATTTCCGGACAGGCACTTGGCTATGGCTACACCTTC. This gives the protein CSISGQALGYGYTF. This chain links TRBV29-1 with TRBJ1-2; 7 bases are a match to TRBD1. This CDR3 contains 14 residues. Looked up from germline, CDR1 is SQVTM and CDR2 is ANQGSEA. V lost 8 bases, J lost 4 bases, and 13 bases stayed unmatched. Full variable domain (remainder filled in from reference TRBV29-1 and TRBJ1-2): SAVISQKPSRDICQRGTSLTIQCQVDSQVTMMFWYRQQPGQSLTLIATANQGSEATYESGFVIDKFPISRPNLTFSTLTVSNMSPEDSSIYLCSISGQALGYGYTFGSGTRLTVV.

This clone has a handful of counts. The V and J genes are TRBV2 and TRBJ2-2; tentative D call: TRBD2 (7 bases). Per germline, CDR1 SNHLY and CDR2 FYNNEI. CDR3 length equals 17 residues. Trimming took off 2 bases at V and 4 bases at J, with 17 bases between the two ends. The CDR3 DNA reads TGTGCCAGCAGTGAATTGGGGGGGCTAGCCTCCACCGGGGAGCTGTTTTTT. It specifies CASSELGGLASTGELFF.

The chain recombines TRBV6-6 with TRBJ2-7, with D possibly TRBD2 on 5 matching bases. CDR1 and CDR2 (germline): MNHNY, SVGAGI (reference sequence). V dropped 4 bases and J dropped 7 bases, with 8 bases sitting between them. The CDR3 has 11 residues. The CDR3 loop reads CASSSRDEQYV. CDR3 bases: TGTGCCAGCAGTTCCCGGGATGAGCAGTACGTC.

The chain is built from TRBV7-9 and TRBJ1-1; D uncertain. The CDR3 contains 11 residues. V was cut by 8 bases and J by 11 bases, with 15 bases left in between. Germline CDR1 and CDR2: SEHNR and FQNEAQ (reference sequence). In DNA, the CDR3 is TGTGCCAGCTCAACGGAGTCTGTGGCTTTCTTT. As protein: CASSTESVAFF.

This clone was counted once. The rearrangement links TRBV18 to TRBJ2-4, with 7 nucleotides matching TRBD2. V lost 0 bases and J lost 9; bases outside the gene matches: 14. This CDR3 spans 17 amino acids. CDR1 and CDR2 (germline): KGHSH, LQKENI. The CDR3 sequence: CASSPPGQRETQSIQYF. The CDR3, as DNA: TGTGCCAGCTCACCACCGGGGCAGCGGGAAACTCAGAGCATTCAGTACTTC.

The CDR3 nucleotides read TGTGCCAGCAGTTCGGGGTGGACTAGCGAGTATGAGCAGTTCTTC. This codes for CASSSGWTSEYEQFF. The chain is built from TRBV6-5 and TRBJ2-1; 9 bases agree with TRBD2. The CDR3 is 15 amino acids. Unmatched junction bases numbered 9, after V lost 4 bases and J lost 8 bases. The V gene's germline CDR1 is MNHEY and CDR2 SVGAGI.

This clone was counted a few times. V gene TRBV6-5 combines with J gene TRBJ1-1; D is undetermined. From germline, CDR1 is MNHEY and CDR2 SVGAGI. The CDR3 contains 16 residues. V lost 0 bases to trimming and J lost 1 base, with 12 bases between them. The CDR3 coding sequence is TGTGCCAGCAGTTACTCGATAATGGCTGGGAACACTGAAGCTTTCTTT. Amino acids: CASSYSIMAGNTEAFF.

The chain links TRBV29-1 to TRBJ1-2, with no clear D. Trimming took off 7 bases at V and 4 bases at J, with 16 bases between the two ends. The germline CDR1 and CDR2 sequences are SQVTM and ANQGSEA. This CDR3 region has 13 residues. The CDR3 DNA follows: TGCAGCGGTGACCTCGGTGGTGGCTATGGCTACACCTTC. Protein: CSGDLGGGYGYTF.

This sequence joins TRBV27 and TRBJ1-1; TRBD1 agrees at 8 bases. V was pared by 5 bases and J by 4 bases, with 9 bases of the junction left unmatched. In germline, CDR1 is MNHEY, CDR2 SMNVEV (reference sequence). This CDR3 is built from 15 residues. CDR3 sequence reads: CASSTPRGLVTEAFF. In DNA form, the CDR3 reads TGTGCCAGCAGTACCCCCAGGGGGCTGGTCACTGAAGCTTTCTTT.

This clone showed up just once. The chain carries TRBV12-3 or TRBV12-4 and TRBJ1-1, with D possibly matching TRBD1 (5 bases). V lost 2 bases and J 5 bases, leaving 9 bases between the germline ends. The CDR3 extends over 13 amino acids. CDR3: CASSLQGGTEAFF. CDR3 bases: TGTGCCAGCAGTTTACAGGGAGGAACTGAAGCTTTCTTT.

V usage is TRBV11-2 and J usage is TRBJ2-1, with 10 bases that match TRBD1. CDR3 length: 17 amino acids. Germline V gene lookup returns CDR1 SGHAT and CDR2 FQNNGV. J lost 6 bases, V lost 0 bases, and 8 bases had no gene match. Here the CDR3 reads CASSLDRETGGINEQFF. CDR3 in DNA: TGTGCCAGCAGCTTAGATCGTGAGACAGGGGGCATCAATGAGCAGTTCTTC. Filled out from reference TRBV11-2 and TRBJ2-1, the complete variable domain reads EAGVAQSPRYKIIEKRQSVAFWCNPISGHATLYWYQQILGQGPKLLIQFQNNGVVDDSQLPKDRFSAERLKGVDSTLKIQPAKLEDSAVYLCASSLDRETGGINEQFFGPGTRLTVL.

This clone was seen a single time. This chain joins TRBV30 and TRBJ1-2; D is unresolved. Germline V gene data show CDR1 as GTSNPN and CDR2 as SVGIG (reference sequence). This CDR3 has 12 residues. Here the CDR3 reads CACRWEAGGYTF. The CDR3 bases are TGTGCTTGTCGCTGGGAGGCAGGCGGCTACACCTTC.

This chain joins TRBV5-4 and TRBJ2-7, with D perhaps TRBD2 (5 bases). Per germline, CDR1 SGHNT and CDR2 YYREEE (reference sequence). V lost 4 bases and J 0 bases, leaving 14 bases between the germline ends. The CDR3 sequence is 15 residues long. This CDR3 reads CASSTDVGSSYEQYF. The CDR3 DNA is TGTGCCAGCAGCACCGACGTTGGGAGCTCCTACGAGCAGTACTTC. The full variable domain, with the rest looked up from reference TRBV5-4 and TRBJ2-7, is ETGVTQSPTHLIKTRGQQVTLRCSSQSGHNTVSWYQQALGQGPQFIFQYYREEENGRGNFPPRFSGLQFPNYSSELNVNALELDDSALYLCASSTDVGSSYEQYFGPGTRLTVT.

The CDR3 loop reads CASSPLGGGPWGEQYF. The CDR3 nucleotides read TGTGCCAGCAGCCCCCTAGGGGGCGGCCCCTGGGGGGAGCAGTACTTC. The V call is TRBV14, the J call TRBJ2-7; TRBD1 matches at 7 bases. Germline V gene data show CDR1 as SGHDN and CDR2 as FVKESK. The CDR3 runs 16 residues. The junction had 16 bases not matched to a gene; V was cut back by 4 bases and J by 7 bases.

The V call is TRBV7-9, the J call TRBJ1-1; the D is unclear. Germline V gene sequence: CDR1 SEHNR, CDR2 FQNEAQ (reference sequence). V was clipped by 5 bases and J by 0 bases, with 7 bases between them. The CDR3 runs to 13 residues. In nucleotides, the CDR3 is TGTGCCAGCAGCCCCTCGTTGAACACTGAAGCTTTCTTT. Encoded protein: CASSPSLNTEAFF. Supplemented by reference TRBV7-9 and TRBJ1-1, the full variable domain reads DTGVSQNPRHKITKRGQNVTFRCDPISEHNRLYWYRQTLGQGPEFLTYFQNEAQLEKSRLLSDRFSAERPKGSFSTLEIQRTEQGDSAMYLCASSPSLNTEAFFGQGTRLTVV.